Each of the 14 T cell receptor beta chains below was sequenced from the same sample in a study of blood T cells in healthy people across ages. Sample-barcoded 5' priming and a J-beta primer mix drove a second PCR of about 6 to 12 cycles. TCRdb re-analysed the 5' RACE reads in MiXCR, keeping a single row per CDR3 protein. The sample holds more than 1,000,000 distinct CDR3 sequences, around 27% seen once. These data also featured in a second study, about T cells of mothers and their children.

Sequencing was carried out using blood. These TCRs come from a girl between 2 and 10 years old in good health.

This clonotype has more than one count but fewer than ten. The CDR3 sequence is CSVHTSTGNTEAFF. DNA of the CDR3: TGCAGCGTTCACACCTCGACAGGGAACACTGAAGCTTTCTTT. V is TRBV29-1 and J is TRBJ1-1; D possibly corresponds to TRBD1 (6 bases). This CDR3 region has 14 residues. Germline loops: CDR1 SQVTM, CDR2 ANQGSEA. V lost 5 bases, J lost 1 base, and 14 bases lay in between.

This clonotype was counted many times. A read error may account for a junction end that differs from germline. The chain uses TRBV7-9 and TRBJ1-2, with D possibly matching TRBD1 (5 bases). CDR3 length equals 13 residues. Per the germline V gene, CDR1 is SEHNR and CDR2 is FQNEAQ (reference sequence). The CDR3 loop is CASSLAGGDGYTF. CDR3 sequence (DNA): TGCGCCAGCAGCTTGGCCGGGGGGGATGGCTACACCTTC. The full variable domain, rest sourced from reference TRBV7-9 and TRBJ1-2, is DTGVSQNPRHKITKRGQNVTFRCDPISEHNRLYWYRQTLGQGPEFLTYFQNEAQLEKSRLLSDRFSAERPKGSFSTLEIQRTEQGDSAMYLCASSLAGGDGYTFGSGTRLTVV.

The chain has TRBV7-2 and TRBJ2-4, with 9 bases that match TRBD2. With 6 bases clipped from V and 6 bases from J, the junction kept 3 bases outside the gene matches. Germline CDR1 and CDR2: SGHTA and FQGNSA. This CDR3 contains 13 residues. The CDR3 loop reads CASRSGGTNIQYF. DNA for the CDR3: TGTGCCAGCAGAAGCGGGGGGACAAACATTCAGTACTTC.

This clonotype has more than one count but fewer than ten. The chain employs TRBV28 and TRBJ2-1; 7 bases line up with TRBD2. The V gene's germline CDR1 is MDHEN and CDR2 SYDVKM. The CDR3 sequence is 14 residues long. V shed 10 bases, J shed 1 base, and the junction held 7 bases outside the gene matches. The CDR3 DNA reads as TGTGCCATTAAGCGGGATCGGTCCTACAATGAGCAGTTCTTC. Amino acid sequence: CAIKRDRSYNEQFF.

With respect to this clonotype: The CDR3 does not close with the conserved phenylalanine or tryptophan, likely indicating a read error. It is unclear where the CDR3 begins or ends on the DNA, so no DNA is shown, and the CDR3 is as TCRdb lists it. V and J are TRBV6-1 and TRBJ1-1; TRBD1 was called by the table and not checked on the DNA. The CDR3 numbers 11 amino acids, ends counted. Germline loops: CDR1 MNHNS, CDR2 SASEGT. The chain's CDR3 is CASSEPETGTI.

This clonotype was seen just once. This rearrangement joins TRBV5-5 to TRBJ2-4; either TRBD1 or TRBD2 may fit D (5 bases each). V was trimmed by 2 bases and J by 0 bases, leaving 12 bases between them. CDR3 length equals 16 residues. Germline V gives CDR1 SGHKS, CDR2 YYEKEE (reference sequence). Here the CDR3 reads CASSLVGVEAKNIQYF. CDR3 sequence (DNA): TGTGCCAGCAGCTTAGTGGGGGTCGAAGCCAAAAACATTCAGTACTTC.

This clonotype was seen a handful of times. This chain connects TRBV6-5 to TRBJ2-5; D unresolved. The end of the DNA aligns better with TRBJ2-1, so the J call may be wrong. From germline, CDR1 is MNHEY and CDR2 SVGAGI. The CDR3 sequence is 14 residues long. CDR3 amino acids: CASSYSIVGNEQFF. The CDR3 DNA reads TGTGCCAGCAGTTACTCGATAGTGGGCAATGAGCAGTTCTTC.

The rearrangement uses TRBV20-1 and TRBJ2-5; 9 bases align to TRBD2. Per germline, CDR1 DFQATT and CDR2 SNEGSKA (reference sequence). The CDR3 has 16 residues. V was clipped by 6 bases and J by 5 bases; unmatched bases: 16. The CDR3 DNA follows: TGCAGTGCCAATACAATAGCGGGAGAAGAGAGGGAGACCCAGTACTTC. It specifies CSANTIAGEERETQYF.

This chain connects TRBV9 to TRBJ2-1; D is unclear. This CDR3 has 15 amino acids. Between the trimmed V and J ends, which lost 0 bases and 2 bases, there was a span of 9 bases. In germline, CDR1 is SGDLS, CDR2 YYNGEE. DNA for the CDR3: TGTGCCAGCAGCGTAGGGGGTTCCACCTACAATGAGCAGTTCTTC. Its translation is CASSVGGSTYNEQFF.

CDR3 sequence reads: CASYYGYEQYF. The CDR3 nucleotides read TGTGCCAGCTATTATGGCTACGAGCAGTACTTC. The genes are TRBV28 and TRBJ2-7; no clear D gene. The V gene lost 8 bases and the J gene lost 3 bases, with 8 bases spanning the gap. CDR1 and CDR2 (germline): MDHEN, SYDVKM. The CDR3 extends over 11 amino acids.

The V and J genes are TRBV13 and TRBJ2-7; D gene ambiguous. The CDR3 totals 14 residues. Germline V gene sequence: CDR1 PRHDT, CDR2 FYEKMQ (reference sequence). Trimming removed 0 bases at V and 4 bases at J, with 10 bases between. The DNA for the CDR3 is TGTGCCAGCAGCTTAGGCCTAGAGAGATACGAGCAGTACTTC. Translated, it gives CASSLGLERYEQYF.

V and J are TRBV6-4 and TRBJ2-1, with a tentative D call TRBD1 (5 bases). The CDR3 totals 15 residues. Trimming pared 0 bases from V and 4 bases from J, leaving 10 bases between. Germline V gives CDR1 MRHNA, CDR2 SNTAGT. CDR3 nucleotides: TGTGCCAGCAGTGACTCGACCCAGGGTTACAATGAGCAGTTCTTC. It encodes CASSDSTQGYNEQFF.

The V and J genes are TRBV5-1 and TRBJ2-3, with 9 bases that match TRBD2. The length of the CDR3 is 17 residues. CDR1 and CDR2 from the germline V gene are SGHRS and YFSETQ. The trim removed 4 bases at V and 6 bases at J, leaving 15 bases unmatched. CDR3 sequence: CASSPVIAGASGDTQYF. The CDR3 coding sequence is TGCGCCAGCAGCCCGGTGATAGCGGGAGCGTCGGGGGATACGCAGTATTTT.

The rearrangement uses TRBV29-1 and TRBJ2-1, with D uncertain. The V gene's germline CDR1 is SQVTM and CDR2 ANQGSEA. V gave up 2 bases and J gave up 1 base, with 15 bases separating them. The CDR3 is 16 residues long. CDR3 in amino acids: CSVEIGSASSYNEQFF. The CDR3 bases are TGCAGCGTTGAAATAGGGTCGGCCTCATCCTACAATGAGCAGTTCTTC.